The next 9 T cell receptor beta chains were all read from a single sample in a study of T cell repertoires in cytomegalovirus infection. Via MiXCR, TCRdb re-called the reads, giving one row per CDR3 protein. The sample holds about 460,000 distinct CDR3 sequences, around 11% seen once. The sample taken for sequencing was PBMCs. Receptors were obtained from a human donor in good health (CMV status not recorded). Some clones in this sample may be carry-over from other donors' samples.

This clonotype was found many times. V and J are TRBV11-2 and TRBJ2-7, with TRBD2 matching 10 bases. CDR1 SGHAT and CDR2 FQNNGV come from the germline V gene. V lost 6 bases to trimming and J lost 7 bases; unmatched junction nucleotides: 9. This CDR3 has 14 residues. CDR3 sequence (DNA): TGTGCCAGCAGAGTTACTAGCGGGACGGGGGAGCAGTACTTC. This sequence encodes CASRVTSGTGEQYF. Combining the CDR3 with reference TRBV11-2 and TRBJ2-7 gives the whole variable domain EAGVAQSPRYKIIEKRQSVAFWCNPISGHATLYWYQQILGQGPKLLIQFQNNGVVDDSQLPKDRFSAERLKGVDSTLKIQPAKLEDSAVYLCASRVTSGTGEQYFGPGTRLTVT.

As for this clonotype: A read error may produce the germline difference seen at one junction end. This rearrangement joins TRBV7-2 to TRBJ2-3; D possibly corresponds to TRBD2 (5 bases). Looked up from germline, CDR1 is SGHTA and CDR2 is FQGNSA. This CDR3 comprises 14 residues. CDR3 residues: CASSRNGNTDTQYF. The CDR3 DNA reads as TGTGCCAGCAGCCGAAACGGGAACACAGATACACAGTATTTT.

The gene calls are TRBV19 and TRBJ1-5; D possibly corresponds to TRBD1 (5 bases). The CDR3 has 15 amino acids. Germline CDR1 reads LNHDA; CDR2 reads SQIVND (reference sequence). V shed 6 bases and J shed 3 bases, with 15 bases lying between them. CDR3 sequence (DNA): TGTGCCAGTAGCTGGGCGAGGGGAGACAATCAGCCCCAGCATTTT. Protein sequence: CASSWARGDNQPQHF.

This clonotype was seen repeatedly, ten times or more. This chain joins TRBV11-2 and TRBJ2-1; possibly TRBD1 or TRBD2 for D (6 bases each). The germline gives CDR1 SGHAT, CDR2 FQNNGV. Trimming stripped 5 bases from V and 10 bases from J, with 18 bases between. The CDR3 has 14 amino acids. The CDR3: CASSPGGGGAEQFF. The CDR3 nucleotides read TGTGCCAGCAGCCCCGGGGGCGGAGGGGCGGAGCAGTTCTTC.

This clonotype was seen repeatedly, ten times or more. In nucleotides, the CDR3 is TGTGCCAGTAGTATTCCTGGGGCCAACGTCCTGACTTTC. This encodes CASSIPGANVLTF. The chain joins TRBV19 to TRBJ2-6; D is unresolved. The germline CDR1 and CDR2 sequences are LNHDA and SQIVND (reference sequence). The CDR3 is 13 residues long. V lost 3 bases and J lost 2, with 2 bases in between. The variable domain in full, with the rest retrieved from reference TRBV19 and TRBJ2-6, is DGGITQSPKYLFRKEGQNVTLSCEQNLNHDAMYWYRQDPGQGLRLIYYSQIVNDFQKGDIAEGYSVSREKKESFPLTVTSAQKNPTAFYLCASSIPGANVLTFGAGSRLTVL.

This clonotype was detected a few times. The genes are TRBV15 and TRBJ1-5; D is possibly TRBD1 (6 bases). Trimming stripped 5 bases from V and 15 bases from J, with 17 bases between. Germline V lookup: CDR1 LNHNV, CDR2 YYDKDF (reference sequence). The CDR3 has 12 residues. CDR3 bases: TGTGCCACCAGCCCTTGGGGGCTGCCACCGCATTTT. This gives the protein CATSPWGLPPHF. Complete variable domain (other parts from reference TRBV15 and TRBJ1-5): DAMVIQNPRYQVTQFGKPVTLSCSQTLNHNVMYWYQQKSSQAPKLLFHYYDKDFNNEADTPDNFQSRRPNTSFCFLDIRSPGLGDTAMYLCATSPWGLPPHFGDGTRLSIL.

The chain combines TRBV6-6 with TRBJ1-2; TRBD1 agrees at 9 bases. After removal of 7 bases from V and 2 bases from J, the junction contained 11 bases not matched to a gene. The CDR3 is made up of 16 amino acids. Germline lookup yields CDR1 MNHNY and CDR2 SVGAGI (reference sequence). The CDR3 region is CASKRTGETKNYGYTF. The CDR3 region has the DNA TGTGCCAGCAAACGGACAGGGGAAACGAAGAACTATGGCTACACCTTC.

The sample holds a few counts of this clonotype. The CDR3 nucleotides are TGCAGTGCTAACAACCGAGCGGGAGGGTTTTCCACCGGGGAGCTGTTTTTT. Protein: CSANNRAGGFSTGELFF. This chain connects TRBV20-1 to TRBJ2-2, with 10 positions matching TRBD2. The V segment lost 4 bases and the J segment 4 bases; nucleotides outside the gene matches: 12. The CDR3 has 17 amino acids. Germline V gene sequence: CDR1 DFQATT, CDR2 SNEGSKA (reference sequence).

This clonotype appeared a few times. The V call is TRBV6-1, the J call TRBJ2-5, with 10 bases aligning to TRBD2. Germline trimming cut 7 bases from V and 4 bases from J; bases unmatched to any gene: 3. This CDR3 region has 13 residues. Per the germline V gene, CDR1 is MNHNS and CDR2 is SASEGT. CDR3 nucleotides: TGTGCCAGCAAGGCTAGCGGGGGAGAGACCCAGTACTTC. Protein sequence: CASKASGGETQYF.